This T cell receptor beta chain was recorded in a study of tumor-infiltrating lymphocytes in primary liver carcinoma. Overall study context: Patients were both men and women, whose ages ran from 30 to 69 years. Among the tumors, stages were T1-T3 N0M0 and sizes roughly 4 to 10 cm. Productive TCRbeta read yields ran from roughly 3.65 to 7.13 million per sample and were similar between tissues. Whole-study findings and limits: Tumors significantly exceeded blood in top-250-clone fraction (p = 0.039).

Using a constant-region primer together with ProtoScript II reverse transcriptase, TCR beta cDNA was made from roughly 540 ng of total RNA. Libraries covering TCR beta were generated through three nested multiplex PCR rounds (using a slightly modified ARM-PCR). With TRBV1-TRBV30 forward primers and a C-beta reverse primer, the first two PCR rounds were run for 10 cycles each. TCRdb fed the multiplex PCR reads into MiXCR, producing one record per CDR3 protein. The table shows approximately 320,000 distinct CDR3 sequences, with about 50% occurring only once. Germline DNA was also extracted, and blood RNA was taken from unsorted whole blood. Ten or more counts support this clonotype. What it binds is not known. The V segment lost 0 bases and the J segment 9 bases; nucleotides outside the gene matches: 14. The CDR3 contains 18 residues. Germline V gene lookup returns CDR1 SGHAT and CDR2 FQNNGV.

The receptor was derived from a woman under 40 with primary liver carcinoma and hepatitis B virus infection. The rearrangement links TRBV11-2 to TRBJ2-7, with 13 positions matching TRBD2. Sequencing input: peripheral blood. In DNA, the CDR3 is TGTGCCAGCAGCTTAGAATTCCCCGGACTAGCGGGAGTTCGGGGGCAGTACTTC. Translation gives CASSLEFPGLAGVRGQYF. Supplemented by reference TRBV11-2 and TRBJ2-7, the full variable domain reads EAGVAQSPRYKIIEKRQSVAFWCNPISGHATLYWYQQILGQGPKLLIQFQNNGVVDDSQLPKDRFSAERLKGVDSTLKIQPAKLEDSAVYLCASSLEFPGLAGVRGQYFGPGTRLTVT.